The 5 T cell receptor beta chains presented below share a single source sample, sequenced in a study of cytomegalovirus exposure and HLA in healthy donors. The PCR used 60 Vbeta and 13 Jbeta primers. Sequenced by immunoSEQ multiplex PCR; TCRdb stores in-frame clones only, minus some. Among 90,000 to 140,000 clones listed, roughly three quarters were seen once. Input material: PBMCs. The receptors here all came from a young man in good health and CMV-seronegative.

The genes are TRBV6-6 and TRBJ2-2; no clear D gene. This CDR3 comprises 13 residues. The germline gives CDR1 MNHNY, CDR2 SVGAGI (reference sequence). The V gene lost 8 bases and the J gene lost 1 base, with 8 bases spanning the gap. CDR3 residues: CASRHLNTGELFF. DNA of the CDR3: TGTGCCAGCCGACATTTGAACACCGGGGAGCTGTTTTTT.

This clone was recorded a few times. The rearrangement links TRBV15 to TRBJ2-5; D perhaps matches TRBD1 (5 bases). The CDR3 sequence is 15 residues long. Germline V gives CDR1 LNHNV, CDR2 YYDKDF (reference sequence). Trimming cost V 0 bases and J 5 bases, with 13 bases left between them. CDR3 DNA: TGTGCCACCAGCAGAGATGGGGCGGTCACGGAGACCCAGTACTTC. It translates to CATSRDGAVTETQYF.

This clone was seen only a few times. The CDR3 region is CASSRMTVMNTEAFF. CDR3 DNA: TGTGCCAGCAGCCGCATGACTGTAATGAACACTGAAGCTTTCTTT. The chain couples TRBV6-5 to TRBJ1-1; D remains ambiguous. With 6 bases removed from V and 0 bases from J, the gap between germline ends came to 14 bases. CDR3 size: 15 residues. Germline loops: CDR1 MNHEY, CDR2 SVGAGI.

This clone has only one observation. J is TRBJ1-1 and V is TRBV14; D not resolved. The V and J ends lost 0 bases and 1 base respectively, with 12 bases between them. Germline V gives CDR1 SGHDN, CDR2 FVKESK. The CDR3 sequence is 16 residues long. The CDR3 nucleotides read TGTGCCAGCAGCCAAGATCCGGCCGGGTGGAACACTGAAGCTTTCTTT. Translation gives CASSQDPAGWNTEAFF.

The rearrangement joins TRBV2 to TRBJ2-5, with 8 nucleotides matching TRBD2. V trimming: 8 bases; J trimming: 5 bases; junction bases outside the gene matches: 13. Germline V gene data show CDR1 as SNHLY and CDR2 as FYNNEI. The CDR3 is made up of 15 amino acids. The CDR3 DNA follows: TGTGCCAGCGGGGGGACCAGCGGGAGATCGGAGACCCAGTACTTC. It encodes CASGGTSGRSETQYF.